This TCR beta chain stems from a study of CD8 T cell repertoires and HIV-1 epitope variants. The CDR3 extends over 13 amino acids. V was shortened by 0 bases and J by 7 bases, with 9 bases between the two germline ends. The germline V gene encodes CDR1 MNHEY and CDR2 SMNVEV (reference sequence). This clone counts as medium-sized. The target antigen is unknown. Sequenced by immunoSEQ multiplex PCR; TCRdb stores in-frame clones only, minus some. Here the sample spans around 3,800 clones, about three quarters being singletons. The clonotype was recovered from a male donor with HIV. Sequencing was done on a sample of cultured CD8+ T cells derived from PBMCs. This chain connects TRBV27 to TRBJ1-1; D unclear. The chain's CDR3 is CASSLSSRNEAFF. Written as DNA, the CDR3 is TGTGCCAGCAGTTTATCGTCCCGGAATGAAGCTTTCTTT.